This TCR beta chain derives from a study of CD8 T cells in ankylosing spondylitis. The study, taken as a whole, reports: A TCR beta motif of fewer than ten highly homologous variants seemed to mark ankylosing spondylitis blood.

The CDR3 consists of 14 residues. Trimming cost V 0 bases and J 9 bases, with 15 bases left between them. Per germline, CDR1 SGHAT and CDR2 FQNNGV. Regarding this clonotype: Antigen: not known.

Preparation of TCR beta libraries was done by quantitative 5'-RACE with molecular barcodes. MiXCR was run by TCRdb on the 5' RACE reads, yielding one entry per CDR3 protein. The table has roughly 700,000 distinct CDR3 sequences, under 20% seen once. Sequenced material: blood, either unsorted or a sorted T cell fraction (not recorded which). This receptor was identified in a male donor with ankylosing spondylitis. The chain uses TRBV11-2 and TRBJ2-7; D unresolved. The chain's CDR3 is CASSLDRFVGGQYF. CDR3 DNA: TGTGCCAGCAGCTTAGATCGGTTCGTGGGTGGGCAGTACTTC.